This T cell receptor (beta chain) was sequenced in a study of T cell changes during pregnancy in multiple sclerosis. CDR1 MDHEN and CDR2 SYDVKM come from the germline V gene. The CDR3 contains 17 residues. After removal of 5 bases from V and 6 bases from J, the junction contained 9 bases not matched to a gene. Using immunoSEQ multiplex PCR, the repertoire was profiled, and TCRdb retains in-frame clones only, with some absent. The table records fewer than 45,000 clones, 91% of them present only once. Here the sequenced sample was CD4+ T cells from peripheral blood mononuclear cells, taken in the third trimester of pregnancy. The sequence came from a female donor in good health, enrolled as a control in a pregnancy study. This sequence joins TRBV28 and TRBJ2-2; TRBD2 matches 13 bases. The CDR3 loop reads CASSDFRTSGSAGELFF. Here the CDR3 DNA reads TGTGCCAGCAGTGACTTCCGGACTAGCGGGAGTGCCGGGGAGCTGTTTTTT.